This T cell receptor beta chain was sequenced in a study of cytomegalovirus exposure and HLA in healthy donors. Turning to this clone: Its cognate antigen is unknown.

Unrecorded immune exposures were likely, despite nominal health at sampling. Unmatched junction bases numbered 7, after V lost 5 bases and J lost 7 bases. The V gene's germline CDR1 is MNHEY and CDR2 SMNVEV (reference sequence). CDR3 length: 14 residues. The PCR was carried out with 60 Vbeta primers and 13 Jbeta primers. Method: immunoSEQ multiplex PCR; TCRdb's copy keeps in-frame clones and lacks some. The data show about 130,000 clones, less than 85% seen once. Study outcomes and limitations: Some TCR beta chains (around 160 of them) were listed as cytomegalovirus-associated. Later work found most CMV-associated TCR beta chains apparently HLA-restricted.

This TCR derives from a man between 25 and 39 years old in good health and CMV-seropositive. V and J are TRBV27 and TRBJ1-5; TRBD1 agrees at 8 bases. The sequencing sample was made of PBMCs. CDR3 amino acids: CASSKQGDRQPQHF. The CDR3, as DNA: TGTGCCAGCAGTAAACAGGGGGATCGACAGCCCCAGCATTTT.